This T cell receptor beta chain was retrieved from a study of blood T cell repertoires in COVID-19. The method was immunoSEQ multiplex PCR; TCRdb's version includes in-frame clones alone and lacks a portion of them. Of roughly 190,000 clones detected, around 80% appear once; the ten largest clones hold less than 3%. Sequencing used peripheral blood. The receptor's source is a man aged 50-60 years with active or convalescent COVID-19.

CDR3 sequence: CASGLSQGSYEQYF. The CDR3 DNA is TGTGCTAGTGGTTTGTCGCAGGGATCCTACGAGCAGTACTTC. This chain joins TRBV12-5 and TRBJ2-7; possible D gene TRBD1, 5 bases. The CDR3 is 14 residues long. The germline V and J ends were trimmed by 2 bases and 1 base, with 9 bases remaining between them. Germline CDR1 is LGHNT and CDR2 is FRNRAP.